This T cell receptor beta chain was observed in a study of blood T cell repertoires in COVID-19. Profiled with immunoSEQ multiplex PCR; TCRdb holds only in-frame clones, not every one. The sample yields over 250,000 clones, roughly nine tenths seen once. The receptor comes from an older woman who had recovered from COVID-19. The specimen was PBMCs or T cells enriched from blood (not recorded which).

This chain's CDR3 is CASSLEQEQFF. For the CDR3, the DNA is TGTGCCAGCAGCTTAGAACAGGAGCAGTTCTTC. V and J are TRBV7-8 and TRBJ2-1, with D hard to call. Trimming left V 1 base short and J 10 bases short, with 5 bases between. Germline V gene lookup returns CDR1 SGHVS and CDR2 FQNEAQ. This CDR3 has 11 amino acids.